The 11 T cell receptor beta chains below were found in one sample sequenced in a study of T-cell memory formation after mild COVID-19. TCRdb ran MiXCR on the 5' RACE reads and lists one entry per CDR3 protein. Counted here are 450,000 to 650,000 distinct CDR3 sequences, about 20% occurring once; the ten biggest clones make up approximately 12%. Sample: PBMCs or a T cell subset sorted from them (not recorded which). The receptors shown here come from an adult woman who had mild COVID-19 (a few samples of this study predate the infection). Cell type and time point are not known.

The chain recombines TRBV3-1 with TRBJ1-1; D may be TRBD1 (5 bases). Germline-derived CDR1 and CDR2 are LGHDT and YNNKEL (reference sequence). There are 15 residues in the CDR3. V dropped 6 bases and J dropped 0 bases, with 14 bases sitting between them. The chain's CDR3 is CASRLSWGLNTEAFF. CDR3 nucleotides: TGTGCCAGCAGACTATCCTGGGGGTTGAACACTGAAGCTTTCTTT.

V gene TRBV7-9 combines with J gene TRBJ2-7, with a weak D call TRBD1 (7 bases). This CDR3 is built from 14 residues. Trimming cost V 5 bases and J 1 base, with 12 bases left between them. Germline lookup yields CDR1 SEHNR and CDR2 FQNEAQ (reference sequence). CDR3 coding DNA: TGTGCCAGCAGCGGCGGGACAGTGTCCTACGAGCAGTACTTC. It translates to CASSGGTVSYEQYF.

The CDR3 here is CASTWLSVVGEQYF. DNA of the CDR3: TGTGCCAGCACCTGGCTCTCAGTGGTGGGGGAGCAGTACTTC. V usage is TRBV12-3 or TRBV12-4 and J usage is TRBJ2-7; D is unresolved. This CDR3 has 14 residues. Trimming removed 7 bases at V and 7 bases at J, with 20 bases between.

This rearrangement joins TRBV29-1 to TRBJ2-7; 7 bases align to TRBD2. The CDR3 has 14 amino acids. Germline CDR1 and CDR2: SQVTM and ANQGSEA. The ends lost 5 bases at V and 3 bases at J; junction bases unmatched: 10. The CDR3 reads CSVFLAENYYEQYF. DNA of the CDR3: TGCAGCGTTTTTCTAGCGGAGAATTACTACGAGCAGTACTTC.

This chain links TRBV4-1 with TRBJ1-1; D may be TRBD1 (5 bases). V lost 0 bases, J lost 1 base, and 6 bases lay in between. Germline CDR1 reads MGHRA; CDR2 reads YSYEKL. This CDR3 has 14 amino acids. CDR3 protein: CASSQERGNTEAFF. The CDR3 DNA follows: TGCGCCAGCAGCCAAGAAAGGGGGAACACTGAAGCTTTCTTT.

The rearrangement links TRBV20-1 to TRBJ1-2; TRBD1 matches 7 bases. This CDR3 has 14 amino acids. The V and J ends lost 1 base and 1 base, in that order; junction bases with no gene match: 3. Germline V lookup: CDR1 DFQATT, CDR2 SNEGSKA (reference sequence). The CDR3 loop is CSARAGDSNYGYTF. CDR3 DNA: TGCAGTGCTAGAGCGGGGGACAGTAACTATGGCTACACCTTC.

This CDR3 is CAIGDRGPGEQYF. CDR3 coding DNA: TGTGCCATCGGGGACAGGGGGCCTGGGGAGCAGTACTTC. This chain connects TRBV10-3 to TRBJ2-7; TRBD1 matches at 12 bases. The CDR3 is 13 residues long. The V gene end was trimmed by 8 bases and the J gene end by 7 bases; junction bases not matched to a gene: 6. Germline CDR1 ENHRY, CDR2 SYGVKD.

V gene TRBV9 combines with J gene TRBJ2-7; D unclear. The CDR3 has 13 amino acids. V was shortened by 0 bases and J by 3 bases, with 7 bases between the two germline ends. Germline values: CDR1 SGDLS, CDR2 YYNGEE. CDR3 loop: CASSVEGIYEQYF. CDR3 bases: TGTGCCAGCAGCGTAGAGGGAATCTACGAGCAGTACTTC.

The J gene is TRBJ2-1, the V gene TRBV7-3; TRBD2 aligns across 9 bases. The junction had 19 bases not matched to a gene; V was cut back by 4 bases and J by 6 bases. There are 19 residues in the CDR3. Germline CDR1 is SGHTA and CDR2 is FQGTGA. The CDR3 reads CASSSIQGFRREGGNEQFF. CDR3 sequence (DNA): TGTGCCAGCAGCTCGATACAGGGGTTTAGGCGGGAGGGAGGCAATGAGCAGTTCTTC.

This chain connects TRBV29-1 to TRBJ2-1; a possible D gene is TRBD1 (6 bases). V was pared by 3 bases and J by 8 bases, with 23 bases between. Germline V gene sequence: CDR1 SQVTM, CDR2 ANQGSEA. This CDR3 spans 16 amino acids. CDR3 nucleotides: TGCAGCGTTGATGCGACGGAGCCTCAGGGGCACGATGAGCAGTTCTTC. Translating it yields CSVDATEPQGHDEQFF.

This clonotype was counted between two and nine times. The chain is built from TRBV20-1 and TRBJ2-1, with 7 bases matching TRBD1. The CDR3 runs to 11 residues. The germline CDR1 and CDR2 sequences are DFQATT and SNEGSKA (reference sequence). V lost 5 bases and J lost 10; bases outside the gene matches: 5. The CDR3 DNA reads TGCAGTGCTCGACAGGGTATGGAGCAGTTCTTC. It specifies CSARQGMEQFF.